This T cell receptor (beta chain) was documented in a study of identical twins. Germline V gene lookup returns CDR1 MGHRA and CDR2 YSYEKL. Trimming left V 2 bases short and J 6 bases short, with 6 bases between. The CDR3 is made up of 12 amino acids. This clonotype was seen many times. Its antigen is unidentified. Regarding the study as a whole: Cord blood beta clonotypes that were abundant carried fewer insertions, and memory repertoires showed no such trend.

The cDNA had a unique molecular identifier and a template-switch universal primer site. TCRdb processed the 5' RACE reads anew with MiXCR; each CDR3 protein has one entry. The data show about 100,000 distinct CDR3 sequences, about 5.6% seen once. The TCR sequence derives from a woman aged 45-60 years in good health. The V call is TRBV4-1, the J call TRBJ2-3; D not resolved. The sequenced sample was memory T cells sorted from blood. The CDR3 DNA sequence: TGCGCCAGCAGCCAATTACTGGATACGCAGTATTTT. Protein sequence: CASSQLLDTQYF.